These T cell receptor beta chains were read from a single sample in a study of beta chain features in type 1 diabetes. The table came from immunoSEQ multiplex PCR; TCRdb's copy has only in-frame clones and leaves some out. Of approximately 280,000 clones in the sample, 15% were seen once. Sequenced: naive CD4+ T cells from blood. These receptors were collected from a man younger than 35 with type 1 diabetes. Each CDR3 is given with its conserved first and last residue. Fields, in order: CDR3 protein, clone size, D gene, J gene, V gene. The D gene is left open where the match is weak. Clone sizes are given selectively: once, few, many, or a class where the clone is expanded.

CASSKGLAGTTDTQYF | few | TRBD2 | TRBJ2-3 | TRBV5-4
CASIARDSTPGTQYF | . | TRBD1 | TRBJ2-3 | TRBV6-1
CATSSRDRGTGGKPQHF | . | TRBD1 | TRBJ1-5 | TRBV15
CASSALPPAGPSYEQYF | few | TRBD2 | TRBJ2-7 | TRBV7-2
CASRPTSGVYNEQFF | . | TRBD2 | TRBJ2-1 | TRBV5-1
CASSPSLNTGELFF | . | . | TRBJ2-2 | TRBV6-5
CASSRRQELPNTEAFF | . | . | TRBJ1-1 | TRBV9
CASRSTGSATEAFF | once | TRBD1 | TRBJ1-1 | TRBV5-1
CASSLIPQGTDTQYF | . | . | TRBJ2-3 | TRBV5-1
CAISDIHRGSSYNEQFF | . | . | TRBJ2-1 | TRBV10-3
CATSTDPTWAGGYTF | . | . | TRBJ1-2 | TRBV15
CASCAIFTNEQFF | few | . | TRBJ2-1 | TRBV11-2
CASSFRSTSTEAFF | few | . | TRBJ1-1 | TRBV5-6
CAWTSGKGSYNEQFF | few | TRBD2 | TRBJ2-1 | TRBV30
CASTQWQGGNQPQHF | . | TRBD1 | TRBJ1-5 | TRBV28
CAISESASGRTDTQYF | . | . | TRBJ2-3 | TRBV10-3
CASSSGTSRSEQFF | few | TRBD2 | TRBJ2-1 | TRBV5-1
CASSPGTGTDTQYF | few | TRBD1 | TRBJ2-3 | TRBV19
CASTLGQGGNQPQHF | few | . | TRBJ1-5 | TRBV21-1
CARNLAGGPGTQYF | . | TRBD2 | TRBJ2-3 | TRBV30
CAWKRAQETQYF | . | . | TRBJ2-5 | TRBV30
CASSPPASSYEQYF | few | . | TRBJ2-7 | TRBV18
CSVTTGYDEQYF | many | TRBD1 | TRBJ2-7 | TRBV29-1
CASSLSRGGAADTQYF | few | TRBD2 | TRBJ2-3 | TRBV5-4
CASSPPSSQETQYF | . | . | TRBJ2-5 | TRBV18
CASSEQGSGTGELFF | . | . | TRBJ2-2 | TRBV2
CASSARLARQQFF | . | TRBD2 | TRBJ2-1 | TRBV25-1
CASSGEGTGANVLTF | . | TRBD2 | TRBJ2-6 | TRBV6-5
CASSRGQGNYGYTF | few | TRBD1 | TRBJ1-2 | TRBV5-1
CASSLAGETQYF | . | . | TRBJ2-5 | TRBV5-1
CASSILDLGNIQYF | . | . | TRBJ2-4 | TRBV19
CASSLGGATQETQYF | few | . | TRBJ2-5 | TRBV5-1
CASSSGQGGEKLFF | . | TRBD1 | TRBJ1-4 | TRBV5-1
CASSSGTINNEQFF | . | TRBD2 | TRBJ2-1 | TRBV11-2
CASSQDRGRANVLTF | few | TRBD1 | TRBJ2-6 | TRBV4-2
CASSLGGTGTYEQYF | few | TRBD1 | TRBJ2-7 | TRBV5-4
CAISEKRLAGEVEQFF | . | TRBD2 | TRBJ2-1 | TRBV10-3
CASSFGSAGELFF | few | . | TRBJ2-2 | TRBV7-2
CAISLDLYTGELFF | . | . | TRBJ2-2 | TRBV10-3
CASSLGVYQPQHF | . | . | TRBJ1-5 | TRBV11-2
CASSPRSGQGAVWKTQYF | . | TRBD1 | TRBJ2-5 | TRBV7-9